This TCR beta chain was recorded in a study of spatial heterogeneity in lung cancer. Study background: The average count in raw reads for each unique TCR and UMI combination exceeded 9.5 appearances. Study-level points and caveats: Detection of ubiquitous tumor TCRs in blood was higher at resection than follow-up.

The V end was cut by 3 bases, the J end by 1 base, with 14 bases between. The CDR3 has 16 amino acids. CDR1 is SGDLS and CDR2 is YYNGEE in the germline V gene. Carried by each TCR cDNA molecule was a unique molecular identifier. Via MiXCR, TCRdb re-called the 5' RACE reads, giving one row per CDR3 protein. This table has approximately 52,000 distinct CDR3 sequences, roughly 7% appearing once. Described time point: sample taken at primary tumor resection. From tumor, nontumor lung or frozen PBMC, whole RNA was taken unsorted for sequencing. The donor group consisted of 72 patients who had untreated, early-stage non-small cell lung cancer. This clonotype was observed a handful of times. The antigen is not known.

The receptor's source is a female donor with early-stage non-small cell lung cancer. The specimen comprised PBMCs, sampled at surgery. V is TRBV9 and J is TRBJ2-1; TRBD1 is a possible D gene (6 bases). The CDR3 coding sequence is TGTGCCAGCAGCGCGGACCTCGGACAGTCCTACAATGAGCAGTTCTTC. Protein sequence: CASSADLGQSYNEQFF.